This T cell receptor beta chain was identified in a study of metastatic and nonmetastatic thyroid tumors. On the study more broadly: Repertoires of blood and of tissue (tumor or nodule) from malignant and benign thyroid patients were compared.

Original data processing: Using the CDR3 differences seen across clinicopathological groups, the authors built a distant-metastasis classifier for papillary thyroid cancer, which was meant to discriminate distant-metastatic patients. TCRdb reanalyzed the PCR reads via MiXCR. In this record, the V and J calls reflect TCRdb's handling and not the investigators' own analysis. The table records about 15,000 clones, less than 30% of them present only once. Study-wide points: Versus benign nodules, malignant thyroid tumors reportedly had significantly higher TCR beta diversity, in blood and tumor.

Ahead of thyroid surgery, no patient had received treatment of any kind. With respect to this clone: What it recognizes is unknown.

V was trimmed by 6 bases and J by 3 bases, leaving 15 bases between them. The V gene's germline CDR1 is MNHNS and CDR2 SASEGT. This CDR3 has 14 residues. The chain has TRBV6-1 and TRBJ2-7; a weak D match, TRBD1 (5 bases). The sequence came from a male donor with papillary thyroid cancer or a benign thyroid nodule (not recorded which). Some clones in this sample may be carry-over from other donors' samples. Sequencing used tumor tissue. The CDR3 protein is CASSATDKYYEQYF. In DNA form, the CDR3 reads TGTGCCAGCAGCGCGACAGACAAGTACTACGAGCAGTACTTC.